This T cell receptor (beta chain) was sequenced for a study of CD8 T cells in Susac syndrome. On this clonotype: What it recognizes is unknown.

About 0.5 to 1 ug RNA was reverse transcribed with random hexamers. TCRdb called the immunoSEQ multiplex PCR reads again in MiXCR, with one record for every CDR3 protein. This sample carries roughly 89,000 distinct CDR3 sequences, around 96% of them seen once, and the ten largest clones take approximately 0.57%. General study results and limits: Susac CD8+ cells expanded clonally the most in TEMRA cells and in active patients.

Trimming shortened V by 3 bases and J by 10 bases, and 12 bases separated the two germline ends. The CDR3 is 13 residues long. Germline CDR1 and CDR2: SGHTA and FQGNSA. Specimen: CD8+ T cells from PBMCs. The V gene is TRBV7-2, the J gene TRBJ1-4; a possible D gene is TRBD1 (5 bases). This receptor was identified in a human donor with Susac syndrome. The CDR3 is CASSFGGTGKLFF. CDR3 sequence (DNA): TGTGCCAGCAGCTTCGGGGGAACTGGAAAACTGTTTTTT.